The T cell receptor beta chain under discussion was sequenced for a study of T cells expressing NK-cell markers. 5'RACE template switching built TCR beta cDNA with unique molecular identifiers. TCRdb processed the 5' RACE reads again and assigns one entry to each CDR3 protein, with no DNA. The listing records about 430,000 distinct CDR3 sequences. The germline V gene has CDR1 MNHNY and CDR2 SVGAGI (reference sequence). This CDR3 is built from 13 residues. The chain uses TRBV6-6 and TRBJ1-2; TCRdb names TRBD1, which stays unverified in the absence of DNA. Material for sequencing was blood T cells: a sorted CD56 or NKG2C T cell subset, CD4+ or CD8+ T cells, or bulk PBMC T cells (not recorded which). The sequence was obtained from a woman between 50 and 59 years old in good health. This CDR3 reads CASTPGARYGYTF.